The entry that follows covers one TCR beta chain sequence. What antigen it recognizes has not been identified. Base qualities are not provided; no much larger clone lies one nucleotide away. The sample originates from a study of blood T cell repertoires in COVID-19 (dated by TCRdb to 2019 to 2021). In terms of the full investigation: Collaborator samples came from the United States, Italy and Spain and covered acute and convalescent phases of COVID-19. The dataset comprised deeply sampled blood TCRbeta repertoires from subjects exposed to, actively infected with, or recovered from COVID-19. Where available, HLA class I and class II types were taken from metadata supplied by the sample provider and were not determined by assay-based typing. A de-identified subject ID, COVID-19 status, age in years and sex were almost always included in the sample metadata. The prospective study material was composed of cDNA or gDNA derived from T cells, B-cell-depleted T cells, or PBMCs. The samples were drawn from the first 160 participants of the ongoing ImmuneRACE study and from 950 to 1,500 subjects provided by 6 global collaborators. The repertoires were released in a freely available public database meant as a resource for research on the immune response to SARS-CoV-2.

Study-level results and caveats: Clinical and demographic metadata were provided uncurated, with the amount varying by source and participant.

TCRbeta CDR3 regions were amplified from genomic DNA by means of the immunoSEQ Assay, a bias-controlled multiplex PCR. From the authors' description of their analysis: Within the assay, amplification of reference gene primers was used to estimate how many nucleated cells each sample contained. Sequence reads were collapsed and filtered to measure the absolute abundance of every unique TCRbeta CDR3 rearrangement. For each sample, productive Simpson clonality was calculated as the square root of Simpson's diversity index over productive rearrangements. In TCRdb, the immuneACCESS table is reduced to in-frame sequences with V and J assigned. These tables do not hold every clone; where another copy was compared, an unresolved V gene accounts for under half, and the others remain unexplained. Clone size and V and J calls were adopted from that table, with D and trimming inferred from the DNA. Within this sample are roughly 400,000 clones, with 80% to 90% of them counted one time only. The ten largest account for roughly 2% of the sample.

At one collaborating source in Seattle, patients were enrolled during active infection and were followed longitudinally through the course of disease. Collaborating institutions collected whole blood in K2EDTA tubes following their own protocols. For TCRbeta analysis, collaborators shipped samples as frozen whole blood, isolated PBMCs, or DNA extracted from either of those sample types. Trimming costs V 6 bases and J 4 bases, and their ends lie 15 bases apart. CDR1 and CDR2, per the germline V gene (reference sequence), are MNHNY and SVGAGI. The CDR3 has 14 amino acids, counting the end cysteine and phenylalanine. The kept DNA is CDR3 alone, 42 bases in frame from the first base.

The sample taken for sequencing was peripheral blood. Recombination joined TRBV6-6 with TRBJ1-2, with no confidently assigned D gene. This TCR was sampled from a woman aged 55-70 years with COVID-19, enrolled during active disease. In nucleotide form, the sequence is TGTGCCAGCAGCCCCGGGATGGAGTCCTATGGCTACACCTTC. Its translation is CASSPGMESYGYTF.